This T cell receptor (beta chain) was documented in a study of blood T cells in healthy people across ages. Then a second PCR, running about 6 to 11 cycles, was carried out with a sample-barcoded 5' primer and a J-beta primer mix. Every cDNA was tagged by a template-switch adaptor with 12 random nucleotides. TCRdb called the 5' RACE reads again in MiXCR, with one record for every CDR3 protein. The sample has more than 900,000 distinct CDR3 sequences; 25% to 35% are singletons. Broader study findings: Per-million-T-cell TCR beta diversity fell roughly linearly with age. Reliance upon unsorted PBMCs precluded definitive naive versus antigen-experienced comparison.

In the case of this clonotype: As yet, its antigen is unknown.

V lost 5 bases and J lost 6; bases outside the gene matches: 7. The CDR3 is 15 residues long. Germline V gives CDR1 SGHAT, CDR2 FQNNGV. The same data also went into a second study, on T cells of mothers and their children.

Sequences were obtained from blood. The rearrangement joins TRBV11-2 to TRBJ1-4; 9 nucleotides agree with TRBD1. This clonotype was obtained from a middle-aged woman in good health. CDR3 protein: CASSHYRGRHEKLFF. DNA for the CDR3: TGTGCCAGCAGCCACTACAGGGGGCGCCATGAAAAACTGTTTTTT.